A selection of T cell receptor beta chains follows, all from one sample in a study of cytomegalovirus exposure and HLA in healthy donors. This table comes from immunoSEQ multiplex PCR, and its TCRdb copy is limited to in-frame clones, with some not included. The table records about 150,000 clones, roughly 80% of them present only once. Input material: PBMCs. These receptors were obtained from a young man in good health and CMV-seropositive. Each CDR3 is given with its conserved first and last residue. The order of the fields is D gene, clone size, J gene, V gene, CDR3 DNA, CDR3 protein. A D gene is named only where the DNA matches it firmly. Only part of the rows carry a size: once, few, many, or a class if the clone is expanded.

.,.,TRBJ2-5,TRBV5-1,TGCGCCAGCAGCCGGAATCCACAGGGTACTTCGGAGACCCAGTACTTC,CASSRNPQGTSETQYF
TRBD1,.,TRBJ1-2,TRBV18,TGTGCCAGCTCACCAAATAGGGGGCAGGTTGGCTACACCTTC,CASSPNRGQVGYTF
TRBD1,.,TRBJ2-3,TRBV7-8,TGTGCCAGCAGACCGCACGACAGGGTTGATACGCAGTATTTT,CASRPHDRVDTQYF
.,.,TRBJ1-1,TRBV4-1,TGCGCCAGCAGCCCTACTAAGGGGTGGGAGGTAGTTTTCTTT,CASSPTKGWEVVFF
TRBD1,.,TRBJ1-1,TRBV29-1,TGCAGCGCCAGGGGGCAGATGAACACTGAAGCTTTCTTT,CSARGQMNTEAFF
TRBD2,.,TRBJ2-3,TRBV27,TGTGCCAGCAAACCGGGACTAGCGGGCACAGATACGCAGTATTTT,CASKPGLAGTDTQYF
.,.,TRBJ2-5,TRBV9,TGTGCCAGCAGCGTAGGAGGATTTCAGCTGAACTTC,CASSVGGFQLNF
.,.,TRBJ2-5,TRBV5-1,TGCGCCAGCAGGGCCATAGGGGAAGAGACCCAGTACTTC,CASRAIGEETQYF
TRBD1,few,TRBJ1-1,TRBV5-4,TGTGCCAGCAGCCGGGGACAGGGGCCAGAAGCTTTCTTT,CASSRGQGPEAFF
.,.,TRBJ1-5,TRBV5-6,TGTGCCAGCAGCTTGACAGGGAGTGGAACCCAGCATTTT,CASSLTGSGTQHF
.,.,TRBJ1-1,TRBV28,TGTGCCAGCAGTTTTCCAACATCCCGTGGAGGCACTGAAGCTTTCTTT,CASSFPTSRGGTEAFF
.,few,TRBJ1-4,TRBV2,TGTGCCAGCAGTGAAGTCCGGGTGGAAAAACTGTTTTTT,CASSEVRVEKLFF
.,.,TRBJ1-1,TRBV6-1,TGTGCCAGCAGTGAAACAGGGAACACTGAAGCTTTCTTT,CASSETGNTEAFF
.,.,TRBJ2-7,TRBV19,TGTGCCAGTAACCCGACAACCCGCTCCTACGAGCAGTACTTC,CASNPTTRSYEQYF
.,once,TRBJ2-5,TRBV7-6,TGTGCCAGCAGCGCCCCTTCACTAGCAGTCGAGACCCAGTACTTC,CASSAPSLAVETQYF
.,.,TRBJ1-3,TRBV7-2,TGTGCCAGCAGCTTAGATAGTACTGGAAACACCATATATTTT,CASSLDSTGNTIYF
TRBD1,.,TRBJ1-4,TRBV6-6,TGTGCCAGCAGTCCACAGGGGGAGAGAAAACTGTTTTTT,CASSPQGERKLFF
TRBD2,.,TRBJ2-3,TRBV2,TGTGCCAGCAGGGGACTAGCGGGGGCAGATACGCAGTATTTT,CASRGLAGADTQYF
.,once,TRBJ1-1,TRBV5-1,TGCGCCAGCAGTTACCGGGAGAACACTGAAGCTTTCTTT,CASSYRENTEAFF
.,.,TRBJ1-2,TRBV28,TGTGCCAGCAGTTTCCCTCAAGCCCGGGGCTACACCTTC,CASSFPQARGYTF
.,.,TRBJ2-7,TRBV6-6,TGTGCCAGCGCCCGAGAATCAACCTACGAGCAGTACTTC,CASARESTYEQYF
TRBD2,once,TRBJ2-1,TRBV19,TGTGCCAGTAGTGCAGGACTAGTGTCCCTTCATAGCTCCTACAATGAGCAGTTCTTC,CASSAGLVSLHSSYNEQFF